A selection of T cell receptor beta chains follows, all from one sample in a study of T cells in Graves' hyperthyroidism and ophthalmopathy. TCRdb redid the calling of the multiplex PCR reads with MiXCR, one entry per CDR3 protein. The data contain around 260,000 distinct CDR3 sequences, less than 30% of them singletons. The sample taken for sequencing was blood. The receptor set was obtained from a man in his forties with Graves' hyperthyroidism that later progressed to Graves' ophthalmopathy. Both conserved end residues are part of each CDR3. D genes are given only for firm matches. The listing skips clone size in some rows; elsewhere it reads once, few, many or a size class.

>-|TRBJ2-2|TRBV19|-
TGTGCCAGTAGTATAGTAGGGTCGGCCGGGGAGCTGTTTTTT
CASSIVGSAGELFF
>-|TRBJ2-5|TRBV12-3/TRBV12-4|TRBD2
TGTGCCAGCAGTTTAGGCGCTAGCGGGAGTATGAAGACCCAGTACTTC
CASSLGASGSMKTQYF
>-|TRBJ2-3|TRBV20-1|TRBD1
TGCAGTGCTACCGACAGGGGAGGCACAGATACGCAGTATTTT
CSATDRGGTDTQYF
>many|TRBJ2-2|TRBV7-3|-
TGTGCCAGCAGCTCAAGGGTTGGGGACTCAAACACCGGGGAGCTGTCTTTT
CASSSRVGDSNTGELSF
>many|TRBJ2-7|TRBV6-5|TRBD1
TGTGCCAGCAGTTACTACAGGGGGGACGGGCAGTACTTC
CASSYYRGDGQYF
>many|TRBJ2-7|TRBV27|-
TGTGCCAGCAGTTCCTCCCCCAGGGGCCGGCCCATCCTAAACGAGCAGTACTTC
CASSSSPRGRPILNEQYF
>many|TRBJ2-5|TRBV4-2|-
TGTGCCAGCAGCCCGGGGACCCGTGAGACCCAGTACTTC
CASSPGTRETQYF
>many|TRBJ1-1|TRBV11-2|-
TGTGCCACGGGGCGGGGGGCGCGTATGAACACTGAAGCTTTCTTT
CATGRGARMNTEAFF
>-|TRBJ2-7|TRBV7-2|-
TGTGCCAGCAGCCCCGGGATCACGGGGGCCTACGAGCAGTACTTC
CASSPGITGAYEQYF
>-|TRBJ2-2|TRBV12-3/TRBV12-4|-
TGTGCCAGCAGTGAAGGGCCTAGGGCGAACACCGGGGAGCTGTTTTTT
CASSEGPRANTGELFF
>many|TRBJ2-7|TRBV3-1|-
TGTGCCAGCTCACACCCCCGGACCGAGCAGTACTTC
CASSHPRTEQYF
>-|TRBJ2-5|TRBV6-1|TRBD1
TGTGCCAGCAGTGTGCAGGGGGCTGGGGCCCAAGAGACCCATTGCTTC
CASSVQGAGAQETHCF
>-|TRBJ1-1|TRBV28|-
TGTGCCAGCAGTTTACCCCCAGGGGTTAGGGATGAAGCTTTCTTT
CASSLPPGVRDEAFF
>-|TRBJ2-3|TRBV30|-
TGTGCCTGGATTTCACGGTCTAGCACAGATACGCAGTATTTT
CAWISRSSTDTQYF
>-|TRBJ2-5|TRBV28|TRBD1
TGTGCCAGCAGTCGCGACAGGGGTTGGGAGACCCAGTACTTC
CASSRDRGWETQYF
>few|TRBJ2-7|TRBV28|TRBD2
TGTGCCAGCAACCCGGGAGGGCGGAGGGTCTACGAGCAGTACTTC
CASNPGGRRVYEQYF
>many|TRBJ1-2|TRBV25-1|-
TGTGCCAGCAGTGAAGGGTACCCCAACTATGGCTACACCTTC
CASSEGYPNYGYTF
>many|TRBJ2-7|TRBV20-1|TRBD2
TGCAGTGCTAGGGTAGCGGGGGGCTACGAGCAGTACTTC
CSARVAGGYEQYF
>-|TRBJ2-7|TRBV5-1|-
TGCGCCAGCAGCTTGGATGGACAGAGGTCCTACGAGCAGTACTTC
CASSLDGQRSYEQYF
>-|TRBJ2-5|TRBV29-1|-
TGCAGCGTTTCCGGCCAACTAGGCGAGACCCAGTACTTC
CSVSGQLGETQYF
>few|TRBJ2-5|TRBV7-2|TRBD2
TGTGCCAGCAGCTTACTTCGGGAGGGCCGAGAGACCCAGTACTTC
CASSLLREGRETQYF
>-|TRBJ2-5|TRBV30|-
TGTGCCTGGAGTGGAATAGGTGCTAGGCCCCAGTACTTC
CAWSGIGARPQYF
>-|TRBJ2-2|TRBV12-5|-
TGTGCTAGTGGTTTGGTAAGGGGGACTCGGAACACCGGGGAGCTGTTTTTT
CASGLVRGTRNTGELFF
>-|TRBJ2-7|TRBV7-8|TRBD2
TGTGCCAGCAGCGTAGGGGAGGGAGAGCAGTACTTC
CASSVGEGEQYF
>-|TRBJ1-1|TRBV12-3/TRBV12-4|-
TGTGCCAGCAGTCCTCCCGATGGGCGCGAAACTGAAGCTTTCTTT
CASSPPDGRETEAFF
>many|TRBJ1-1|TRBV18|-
TGTGCCAGCTCACCATTAGAGAACACTGAAGCTTTCTTT
CASSPLENTEAFF
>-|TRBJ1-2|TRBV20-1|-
TGCAGTGCTAAACCCGGGTTAGCTTTTAACTATGGCTACACCTTC
CSAKPGLAFNYGYTF
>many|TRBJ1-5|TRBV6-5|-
TGTGCCAGCAGTTACTCCTACGGGTCCAATCAGCCCCAGCATTTT
CASSYSYGSNQPQHF
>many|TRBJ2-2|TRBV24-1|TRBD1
TGTGCCACCAGTGATAGGACAGGTGGGACCGGGGAGCTGTTTTTT
CATSDRTGGTGELFF
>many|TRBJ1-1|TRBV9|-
TGTGCCAGCAGCGTATCGGTCGGGTCGGGCACTGAAGCTTTCTTT
CASSVSVGSGTEAFF
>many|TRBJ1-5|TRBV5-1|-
TGCGCCAGCAGCTTGCGTCCCAATCAGCCCCAGCATTTT
CASSLRPNQPQHF
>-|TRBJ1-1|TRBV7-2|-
TGTGCCAGCAGCTTCGAGGTCGCTAACACTGAAGCTTTCTTT
CASSFEVANTEAFF
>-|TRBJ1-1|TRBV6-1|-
TGTGCCACCGGGGGCGAGTCGAACACTGAAGCTTTCTTT
CATGGESNTEAFF
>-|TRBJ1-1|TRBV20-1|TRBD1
TGCAGTGGGAACAGGGGCACTGAAGCTTTCTTT
CSGNRGTEAFF
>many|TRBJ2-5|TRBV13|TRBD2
TGTGCCAGCAGTCTCCCGTCTACTAGCGGGGTCCAAGAGACCCAGTACTTC
CASSLPSTSGVQETQYF
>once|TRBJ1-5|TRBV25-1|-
TGTGCCAGCAGTGAAGAGGGGCATAGCAATCAGCCCCAGCATTTT
CASSEEGHSNQPQHF
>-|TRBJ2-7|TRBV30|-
TGTGCCTGGAGTGCGGGGCTTTGGTACGAGCAGTACTTC
CAWSAGLWYEQYF
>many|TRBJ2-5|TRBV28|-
TGTGCCAGCAACCCCGGCCCACGGCAAGAGACCCAGTACTTC
CASNPGPRQETQYF
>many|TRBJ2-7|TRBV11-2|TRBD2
TGTGCCAGCAGCTCTCCTGGACTAGCGGGAGTGGCCGAGCAGTACTTC
CASSSPGLAGVAEQYF
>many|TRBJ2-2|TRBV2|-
TGTGCCAGCAGGGATACAGGGAGCTATGACGGGGAGCTGTTTTTT
CASRDTGSYDGELFF
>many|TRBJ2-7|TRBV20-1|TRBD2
TGCAGTGCTCGGACTAGCGGGAGCCTCTCCTACGAGCAGTACTTC
CSARTSGSLSYEQYF
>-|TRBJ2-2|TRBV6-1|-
TGTGCCAGCAGTGAAGGGGAGGTCGGGGAGCTGTTTTTT
CASSEGEVGELFF
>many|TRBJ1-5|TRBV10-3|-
TGTGCCATCAGTGATTTACAGGGAGGTCCCCAGCATTTT
CAISDLQGGPQHF
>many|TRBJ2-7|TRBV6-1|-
TGTGCCAGCAGTGATTCCCCGGGACAAAGCTACGAGCAGTACTTC
CASSDSPGQSYEQYF
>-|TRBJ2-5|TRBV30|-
TGTGCCTGGAGTACCCGGGTACAAGAGACCCAGTACTTC
CAWSTRVQETQYF
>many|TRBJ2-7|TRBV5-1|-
TGCGCCAGCAACTGGGGGGGCGTCGACGAGCAGTACTTC
CASNWGGVDEQYF
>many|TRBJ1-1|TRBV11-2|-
TGTGCCAGCAGCTTAGATAGGATTCGGAACACTGAAGCTTTCTTT
CASSLDRIRNTEAFF
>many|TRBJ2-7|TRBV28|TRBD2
TGTGCCAGCAGTTTACTGGGACTAGCGGGAGCTAACGAGCAGTACTTC
CASSLLGLAGANEQYF
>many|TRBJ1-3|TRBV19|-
TGTGCCAGTAGTAGATTTGGGGTACCGAACTCTGGAAACACCATATATTTT
CASSRFGVPNSGNTIYF
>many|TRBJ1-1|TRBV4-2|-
TGTGCCAGCAGCCAAGATTCCGGGAACACTGAAGCTTTCTTT
CASSQDSGNTEAFF
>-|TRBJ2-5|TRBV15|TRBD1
TGTGCCACCCATCAGGGGGCAGGAGAGACCCAGTACTTC
CATHQGAGETQYF